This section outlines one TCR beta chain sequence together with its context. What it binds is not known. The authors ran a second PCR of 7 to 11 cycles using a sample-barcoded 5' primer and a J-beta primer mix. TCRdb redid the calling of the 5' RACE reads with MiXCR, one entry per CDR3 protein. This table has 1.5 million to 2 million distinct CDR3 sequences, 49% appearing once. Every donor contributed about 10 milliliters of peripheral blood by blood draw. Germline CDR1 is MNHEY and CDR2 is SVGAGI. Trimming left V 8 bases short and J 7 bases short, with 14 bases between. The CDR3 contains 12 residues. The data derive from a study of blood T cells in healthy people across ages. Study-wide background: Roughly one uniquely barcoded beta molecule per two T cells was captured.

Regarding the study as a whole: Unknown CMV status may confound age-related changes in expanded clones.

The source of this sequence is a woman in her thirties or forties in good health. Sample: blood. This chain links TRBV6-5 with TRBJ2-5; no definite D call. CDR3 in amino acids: CASLDPIGTQYF. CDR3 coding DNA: TGTGCCAGCCTGGACCCCATTGGGACCCAGTACTTC.